Listed below are T cell receptor beta chains from one sample, sequenced in a study of shared clonotypes between healthy human individuals. Produced via immunoSEQ multiplex PCR; TCRdb's table is partial and in-frame only. The profile covers approximately 2.4 million clones, with 90% to 97% appearing a single time and approximately 0.13% taken by the ten largest. The sequenced sample consisted of naive CD4+ T cells sorted from blood. These receptors came from a man between 18 and 35 years old in good health. The conserved cysteine and the conserved F or W are not part of the CDR3 here. Fields, in order: J gene, D gene, V gene, CDR3 protein. The D gene is left open where the match is weak.

j_call: TRBJ1-1; d_call: -; v_call: TRBV5-6; cdr3_aa: ASSLGYRADTEAF
j_call: TRBJ2-7; d_call: TRBD1; v_call: TRBV5-1; cdr3_aa: ASSPGTGGEQY
j_call: TRBJ1-2; d_call: TRBD1; v_call: TRBV6-1; cdr3_aa: ASSPTGTEYGYT
j_call: TRBJ2-4; d_call: -; v_call: TRBV6-5; cdr3_aa: ASRYPWIFGENIQY
j_call: TRBJ2-5; d_call: -; v_call: TRBV19; cdr3_aa: ASSIPGGWETQY
j_call: TRBJ1-6; d_call: -; v_call: TRBV27; cdr3_aa: ASSSGTSRGNSPLH
j_call: TRBJ1-1; d_call: -; v_call: TRBV29-1; cdr3_aa: SVRTKTGTNTEAF
j_call: TRBJ2-5; d_call: -; v_call: TRBV19; cdr3_aa: ASRRGGQETQY
j_call: TRBJ2-1; d_call: -; v_call: TRBV7-9; cdr3_aa: ASSLRPNNEQF
j_call: TRBJ2-1; d_call: TRBD2; v_call: TRBV30; cdr3_aa: AWTGGANEQF
j_call: TRBJ2-7; d_call: TRBD2; v_call: TRBV10-3; cdr3_aa: AIRGTSGNRHEQY
j_call: TRBJ2-4; d_call: -; v_call: TRBV5-1; cdr3_aa: ASSSDTAAKNIQY
j_call: TRBJ2-7; d_call: TRBD2; v_call: TRBV15; cdr3_aa: ATSRVGLAGQNEQY
j_call: TRBJ2-2; d_call: -; v_call: TRBV4-3; cdr3_aa: ASSQQTQNTGELF
j_call: TRBJ1-2; d_call: -; v_call: TRBV30; cdr3_aa: AWSGGRIYGYT
j_call: TRBJ2-2; d_call: TRBD2; v_call: TRBV27; cdr3_aa: ASSLRGGGNTGELF
j_call: TRBJ1-2; d_call: TRBD1; v_call: TRBV25-1; cdr3_aa: ASSGDSGGYT
j_call: TRBJ2-2; d_call: -; v_call: TRBV5-1; cdr3_aa: ASSLEASVGTGELF
j_call: TRBJ1-1; d_call: TRBD1; v_call: TRBV14; cdr3_aa: ASSQELPAVRGLVRDTEAF
j_call: TRBJ1-5; d_call: -; v_call: TRBV11-2; cdr3_aa: ASSSHLGQPQH
j_call: TRBJ2-7; d_call: -; v_call: TRBV12-5; cdr3_aa: ASGVPDAHEQY
j_call: TRBJ2-1; d_call: TRBD2; v_call: TRBV7-2; cdr3_aa: ASSPPGLAGFNEQF
j_call: TRBJ2-3; d_call: -; v_call: TRBV29-1; cdr3_aa: STRGADTQY
j_call: TRBJ2-2; d_call: TRBD1; v_call: TRBV18; cdr3_aa: ASSPNQQGQGELF
j_call: TRBJ2-3; d_call: -; v_call: TRBV5-1; cdr3_aa: ASSLGARETADTQY
j_call: TRBJ1-1; d_call: -; v_call: TRBV19; cdr3_aa: ASSSQSGAAEAF
j_call: TRBJ2-3; d_call: -; v_call: TRBV19; cdr3_aa: ASRPGWGTDTQY
j_call: TRBJ2-5; d_call: -; v_call: TRBV12-5; cdr3_aa: ASAQGPPSETQY
j_call: TRBJ1-5; d_call: -; v_call: TRBV5-6; cdr3_aa: ASSLGVALVNQPQH
j_call: TRBJ1-6; d_call: -; v_call: TRBV6-1; cdr3_aa: ASSGPSSYNSPLH
j_call: TRBJ2-2; d_call: -; v_call: TRBV5-6; cdr3_aa: ASSFLGIPNTGELF
j_call: TRBJ1-5; d_call: -; v_call: TRBV6-5; cdr3_aa: ASCEPQH
j_call: TRBJ1-1; d_call: -; v_call: TRBV5-1; cdr3_aa: ASSLVPRQGDEAF
j_call: TRBJ1-1; d_call: TRBD1; v_call: TRBV5-1; cdr3_aa: ASSGTGGVTEAF
j_call: TRBJ2-3; d_call: TRBD1; v_call: TRBV7-9; cdr3_aa: ASSSRQGAVDTQY
j_call: TRBJ2-3; d_call: -; v_call: TRBV11-2; cdr3_aa: ASSDGRIAQY
j_call: TRBJ2-2; d_call: -; v_call: TRBV6-6; cdr3_aa: ASSYSPSSTGELF
j_call: TRBJ2-1; d_call: TRBD2; v_call: TRBV2; cdr3_aa: ATSRGRISYNEQF
j_call: TRBJ1-1; d_call: -; v_call: TRBV27; cdr3_aa: ASSGYLHTEAF
j_call: TRBJ2-4; d_call: -; v_call: TRBV7-8; cdr3_aa: ASSPGAVRGKNIQY
j_call: TRBJ2-1; d_call: -; v_call: TRBV7-9; cdr3_aa: ASSLLVQDNEQF
j_call: TRBJ2-7; d_call: TRBD1; v_call: TRBV5-1; cdr3_aa: ASASWDSSYEQY